This TCR beta chain was profiled in a study of blood T cell repertoires in COVID-19 (TCRdb year 2020). As for the study more broadly: The collaborator samples originated in the United States, Italy and Spain and spanned the acute and convalescent phases of COVID-19. The prospective study material was composed of cDNA or gDNA derived from T cells, B-cell-depleted T cells, or PBMCs. The dataset comprised deeply sampled blood TCRbeta repertoires from subjects exposed to, actively infected with, or recovered from COVID-19. The repertoires were released in a freely available public database meant as a resource for research on the immune response to SARS-CoV-2. Samples were obtained from the ongoing ImmuneRACE study (first 160 participants) and from over 1,000 subjects provided by 6 global collaborators. Nearly every sample came with metadata listing a de-identified subject ID, COVID-19 status, age in years and sex. Where HLA class I and class II types were available, the types were taken from metadata supplied by the sample provider, not from assay-based typing. What the work shows at the level of the full study, not this receptor alone: How much clinical and demographic metadata was included differed by source and by participant, and the metadata was provided uncurated.

This clone has a handful of counts. The clone's antigen remains unknown. Base qualities are not recorded, but no much larger clone differs from it by a single base. TCRbeta CDR3 regions were amplified from genomic DNA by means of the immunoSEQ Assay, a bias-controlled multiplex PCR. The study's own analysis went as follows. Nucleated cell counts per sample were estimated from amplification of reference gene primers within the assay. Sequence reads were collapsed and filtered to measure the absolute abundance of every unique TCRbeta CDR3 rearrangement. For each sample, productive Simpson clonality was calculated as the square root of Simpson's diversity index over productive rearrangements. TCRdb retrieved this table from immuneACCESS and kept in-frame rearrangements only. Not all clones are present; in checked studies, unresolved V genes account for under half, and no reason is known for the remainder. V, J and clone size are taken as reported in that table, and D and trimming were inferred from the DNA itself. Across this sample there are 100,000 to 150,000 clones, with 70% to 90% seen only once. Approximately 4.3% of the sample goes to the ten largest clones.

Each collaborating institution followed its own protocols to collect whole blood in K2EDTA tubes. Collaborator samples were shipped for TCRbeta analysis as frozen whole blood, isolated PBMCs, or DNA extracted from either sample type. Germline trimming: 1 base from V, 6 bases from J; junction bases outside gene matches: 3. The CDR3 contains 15 residues, cysteine and phenylalanine counted. Only CDR3 DNA remains: 45 bases, in frame from the first base. From the germline V gene, CDR1 is LGHNA and CDR2 is YNFKEQ. The rearranged chain carries TRBV4-2 and TRBJ1-1, with 12 central nucleotides matching TRBD1. The source is a man aged 35 to 55 with acute or convalescent COVID-19. Sample: peripheral blood. The CDR3 region reads CASSQGGQGAPEAFF. The DNA is as follows: TGTGCCAGCAGCCAAGGGGGACAGGGGGCTCCTGAAGCTTTCTTT.